What follows are 22 T cell receptor beta chains derived from one specimen sequenced in a study of OX40 agonist ivuxolimab in advanced cancers. Some clones are missing from TCRdb's copy, which holds only in-frame ones; the method was immunoSEQ multiplex PCR. The repertoire holds over 30,000 clones, with around 80% as singletons. The sequencing used CD4+ or CD8+ T cells sorted from blood, collected in a trial of the OX40 agonist ivuxolimab. The receptors shown here come from an adult with an advanced solid tumor such as melanoma, head and neck, liver or kidney cancer.

This chain connects TRBV28 to TRBJ1-6; a possible D gene is TRBD1 (5 bases). The CDR3 contains 14 residues. V dropped 7 bases and J dropped 7 bases, with 14 bases sitting between them. Germline loops: CDR1 MDHEN, CDR2 SYDVKM. Written as DNA, the CDR3 is TGTGCCAGCAAGGGGCGTTTAGAGAATTCACCCCTCCACTTT. Protein: CASKGRLENSPLHF.

This clone was recorded once. The chain uses TRBV7-9 and TRBJ1-3; weak D call: TRBD1 (5 bases). Deletions cut 2 bases from V and 0 bases from J, with 8 bases between. Germline loops: CDR1 SEHNR, CDR2 FQNEAQ (reference sequence). There are 15 residues in the CDR3. CDR3 protein: CASSLTGSSGNTIYF. In DNA form, the CDR3 reads TGTGCCAGCAGCTTAACAGGAAGCTCTGGAAACACCATATATTTT.

This clone was found a few times. The CDR3 bases are TGTGCCAGCAGTTGGACGGGGGTGGCCCGGCCCCAGCATTTT. It translates to CASSWTGVARPQHF. The chain recombines TRBV28 with TRBJ1-5, with D possibly being TRBD1 (5 bases). The CDR3 is made up of 14 amino acids. Germline lookup yields CDR1 MDHEN and CDR2 SYDVKM. Trimming pared 4 bases from V and 9 bases from J, leaving 16 bases between.

This chain uses TRBV28 with TRBJ1-2; 9 nucleotides agree with TRBD1. The CDR3 consists of 15 residues. V lost 5 bases to trimming and J lost 4 bases; unmatched junction nucleotides: 8. Per germline, CDR1 MDHEN and CDR2 SYDVKM. In nucleotides, the CDR3 is TGTGCCAGCAGTCGCAACAGGGGGCGGGGCTATGGCTACACCTTC. Translated: CASSRNRGRGYGYTF.

The genes are TRBV5-6 and TRBJ1-3, with D perhaps matching TRBD1 (6 bases). Trimming removed 2 bases from V and 0 bases from J, with 18 bases in between. Germline V gene data show CDR1 as SGHDT and CDR2 as YYEEEE. The CDR3 extends over 18 amino acids. The DNA for the CDR3 is TGTGCCAGCAGCTTCTTAGAACAGGGTTCCCGCTCTGGAAACACCATATATTTT. This translates into CASSFLEQGSRSGNTIYF.

This clone was seen a handful of times. The chain employs TRBV12-5 and TRBJ1-6, with a possible D match to TRBD1 (5 bases). The CDR3 has 16 amino acids. CDR1 and CDR2 from the germline V gene are LGHNT and FRNRAP. Trimming pared 2 bases from V and 10 bases from J, leaving 18 bases between. The CDR3 is CASGLFGPGRKSPLHF. As DNA, the CDR3 is TGTGCTAGTGGTTTGTTCGGACCAGGGAGAAAATCACCCCTCCACTTT.

The genes are TRBV5-4 and TRBJ2-1; 14 bases match TRBD2. J was trimmed by 4 bases and V by 2 bases; bases with no gene match: 11. The CDR3 sequence is 19 residues long. In germline, CDR1 is SGHNT, CDR2 YYREEE (reference sequence). CDR3: CASSLDPGTSGSFYNEQFF. CDR3 in DNA: TGTGCCAGCAGCTTAGACCCCGGGACTAGCGGGAGTTTTTACAATGAGCAGTTCTTC.

The J gene is TRBJ1-1, the V gene TRBV6-5; D is unclear. CDR3 length equals 11 residues. The V gene lost 4 bases and the J gene lost 3 bases, with 3 bases spanning the gap. Germline-derived CDR1 and CDR2 are MNHEY and SVGAGI. The CDR3 DNA sequence: TGTGCCAGCAGTTCCGACACTGAAGCTTTCTTT. This codes for CASSSDTEAFF.

This chain's CDR3 is CATSSKGGAVGEKLFF. The CDR3 nucleotides read TGTGCCACCAGCAGTAAAGGGGGCGCGGTTGGGGAAAAACTGTTTTTT. This chain links TRBV15 with TRBJ1-4, with TRBD1 identical over 7 bases. V lost 3 bases to trimming and J lost 8 bases; unmatched junction nucleotides: 12. The CDR3 runs to 16 residues. Germline lookup yields CDR1 LNHNV and CDR2 YYDKDF (reference sequence).

The chain combines TRBV18 with TRBJ2-5, with TRBD1 matching 9 bases. Germline V CDR1 and CDR2: KGHSH, LQKENI. V dropped 8 bases and J dropped 5; count of bases not matched to a gene: 9. This CDR3 has 14 residues. This chain's CDR3 is CASARDRAWETQYF. CDR3 nucleotide sequence: TGTGCCAGCGCGCGGGACAGGGCCTGGGAGACCCAGTACTTC. Supplemented by reference TRBV18 and TRBJ2-5, the full variable domain reads NAGVMQNPRHLVRRRGQEARLRCSPMKGHSHVYWYRQLPEEGLKFMVYLQKENIIDESGMPKERFSAEFPKEGPSILRIQQVVRGDSAAYFCASARDRAWETQYFGPGTRLLVL.

The chain is built from TRBV11-3 and TRBJ1-5; D unresolved. This CDR3 is 16 amino acids long. V was clipped by 3 bases and J by 0 bases, with 12 bases between them. Per germline, CDR1 SGHNT and CDR2 YENEEA. Here the CDR3 DNA reads TGTGCCAGCAGCTTCCAAATCCAGGATAGCAATCAGCCCCAGCATTTT. Protein: CASSFQIQDSNQPQHF.

V is TRBV30 and J is TRBJ2-1; 16 bases are a match to TRBD2. Germline loops: CDR1 GTSNPN, CDR2 SVGIG (reference sequence). The J segment lost 6 bases and the V segment lost 0 bases, leaving 5 bases of the junction unmatched. This CDR3 spans 17 amino acids. CDR3 nucleotide sequence: TGTGCCTGGAGTGTGGGACTAGCGGGAGGGCCCCTCAATGAGCAGTTCTTC. Translation gives CAWSVGLAGGPLNEQFF.

CDR3 region: CASSPSTDTQYF. CDR3 in DNA: TGTGCCAGCAGTCCTAGCACAGATACGCAGTATTTT. This chain links TRBV7-9 with TRBJ2-3; D unclear. Trimming stripped 6 bases from V and 0 bases from J, with 4 bases between. The CDR3 totals 12 residues. Germline CDR1 reads SEHNR; CDR2 reads FQNEAQ (reference sequence).

The chain joins TRBV5-1 to TRBJ2-3, with a tentative D call TRBD2 (6 bases). Germline assignment: CDR1 SGHRS and CDR2 YFSETQ. CDR3 size: 15 residues. V lost 2 bases to trimming and J lost 3 bases, with 13 bases between them. Here the CDR3 reads CASSFGGRGTDTQYF. The CDR3 DNA reads TGCGCCAGCAGCTTTGGGGGACGGGGGACAGATACGCAGTATTTT.

V is TRBV7-3 and J is TRBJ2-3; 13 bases agree with TRBD2. V gave up 5 bases and J gave up 3 bases; unmatched junction bases: 5. CDR1 SGHTA and CDR2 FQGTGA come from the germline V gene. The CDR3 totals 16 residues. The CDR3 sequence: CASSPTSGRTTDTQYF. The CDR3 DNA reads as TGTGCCAGCAGCCCGACTAGCGGGAGGACAACAGATACGCAGTATTTT.

The chain employs TRBV9 and TRBJ1-6; possibly TRBD1 for D (5 bases). V was trimmed by 4 bases and J by 7 bases, leaving 15 bases between them. The CDR3 loop spans 15 amino acids. Germline V gene lookup returns CDR1 SGDLS and CDR2 YYNGEE. The CDR3 sequence: CASSPREGHNSPLHF. The DNA for the CDR3 is TGTGCCAGCAGCCCCCGGGAAGGACACAATTCACCCCTCCACTTT. The complete variable domain, with remaining parts taken from reference TRBV9 and TRBJ1-6, reads DSGVTQTPKHLITATGQRVTLRCSPRSGDLSVYWYQQSLDQGLQFLIQYYNGEERAKGNILERFSAQQFPDLHSELNLSSLELGDSALYFCASSPREGHNSPLHFGNGTRLTVT.

A single count supports this clone. CDR3 sequence reads: CATSRAKDSAGNTIYF. Written as DNA, the CDR3 is TGTGCCACCAGCAGAGCCAAGGACAGTGCTGGAAACACCATATATTTT. The gene calls are TRBV15 and TRBJ1-3; D is possibly TRBD1 (6 bases). Germline CDR1 reads LNHNV; CDR2 reads YYDKDF (reference sequence). Trimming stripped 1 base from V and 2 bases from J, with 12 bases between. The CDR3 sequence is 16 residues long.

The gene calls are TRBV11-3 and TRBJ2-3, with D perhaps matching TRBD2 (5 bases). Germline assignment: CDR1 SGHNT and CDR2 YENEEA. V was cut by 2 bases and J by 3 bases, with 12 bases left in between. This CDR3 region has 15 residues. The CDR3, as DNA: TGTGCCAGCAGCTTAAGCAGAGGGCGGACAGATACGCAGTATTTT. Protein sequence: CASSLSRGRTDTQYF.

The J gene is TRBJ1-5, the V gene TRBV28; D unclear. Per the germline V gene, CDR1 is MDHEN and CDR2 is SYDVKM. The V end lost 5 bases, the J end lost 6 bases, and 17 bases lay between the germline ends. This CDR3 has 15 amino acids. CDR3 bases: TGTGCCAGCAGTAGCCCTGGGCTTAGGTTTCAGCCCCAGCATTTT. Translated, it gives CASSSPGLRFQPQHF.

The chain is built from TRBV9 and TRBJ2-3; 12 bases map to TRBD2. The CDR3 is 17 amino acids. V lost 4 bases, J lost 1 base, and 7 bases stayed unmatched. Germline assignment: CDR1 SGDLS and CDR2 YYNGEE. The CDR3 nucleotides read TGTGCCAGCAGCAGCGGACTAGCGGGATCTGGCACAGATACGCAGTATTTT. Translation gives CASSSGLAGSGTDTQYF.

V usage is TRBV19 and J usage is TRBJ2-5; 9 bases agree with TRBD2. CDR3 size: 16 residues. J was trimmed by 4 bases and V by 7 bases; bases with no gene match: 13. Germline V gene data show CDR1 as LNHDA and CDR2 as SQIVND (reference sequence). The CDR3 DNA follows: TGTGCCAGTATGGATGCGGCGGGAGGGAGACGAGAGACCCAGTACTTC. It specifies CASMDAAGGRRETQYF.

The rearrangement uses TRBV2 and TRBJ2-3; D may be TRBD1 (5 bases). Germline CDR1 and CDR2: SNHLY and FYNNEI. Trimming took off 4 bases at V and 3 bases at J, with 8 bases between the two ends. The CDR3 consists of 13 residues. This CDR3 reads CASSAKGTDTQYF. The CDR3 DNA follows: TGTGCCAGCAGTGCAAAGGGGACAGATACGCAGTATTTT.